This is a list of T cell receptor beta chains from one sample in a study of blood T cells in healthy people across ages. Via MiXCR, TCRdb re-called the 5' RACE reads, giving one row per CDR3 protein. The sample has some 1.7 million distinct CDR3 sequences; over 25% are singletons. Sequencing input: blood. These receptor sequences come from a young woman in good health. The CDR3 runs from the conserved cysteine through the conserved F or W. A D gene is named only where the DNA matches it firmly. The size of a clone is reported for some rows only, either as once, few or many, or as a class for expanded clones.

v_gene	j_gene	abundance	d_gene	CDR3nt	CDR3aa
TRBV2	TRBJ2-7	-	-	TGTGCCAGCACGCCCGGGCGGGACCACGAGCAGTACTTC	CASTPGRDHEQYF
TRBV28	TRBJ2-3	-	TRBD2	TGTGCCAGCAGTCCGGGGACTAGACTAGGGAGGAGGACAGATACGCAGTATTTT	CASSPGTRLGRRTDTQYF
TRBV9	TRBJ2-5	many	-	TGTGCCAGCAACCTAGGGGGGGCCATCCAGGAGACCCAGTACTTC	CASNLGGAIQETQYF
TRBV24-1	TRBJ2-1	few	TRBD2	TGTGCCACCAGTGATTCAAGCGGGAGCGATGAGCAGTTCTTC	CATSDSSGSDEQFF
TRBV7-9	TRBJ2-3	-	TRBD2	TGTGCCAGCAACACGGGACTAGCGGGATCGGATACGCAGTATTTT	CASNTGLAGSDTQYF
TRBV6-5	TRBJ1-6	few	-	TGTGCCAGCAGTTACTACCCGCAAAATACGGGACACAATAATTCACCCCTCCACTTT	CASSYYPQNTGHNNSPLHF
TRBV20-1	TRBJ2-2	-	TRBD1	TGCAGTGCTAGTGGACAGGGGAGCCCCGGGGAGCTGTTTTTT	CSASGQGSPGELFF
TRBV4-1	TRBJ2-7	many	-	TGCGCCAGCAGCCTGCCCGGGGGCTCCTACGAGCAGTACTTC	CASSLPGGSYEQYF
TRBV14	TRBJ2-5	few	TRBD2	TGTGCCAGCAGCCCCCAATATAGCGGGGGGGCTGAGACCCAGTACTTC	CASSPQYSGGAETQYF
TRBV7-2	TRBJ2-3	many	-	TGTGCCAGCAGCTCCCAGACTAGGGGGTTCGGCACAGATACGCAGTATTTT	CASSSQTRGFGTDTQYF
TRBV12-3/TRBV12-4	TRBJ2-4	-	-	TGTGCCAGCTCCGGCGCAGGTGGATACATTCAGTACTTC	CASSGAGGYIQYF
TRBV20-1	TRBJ1-5	-	TRBD1	TGCAGTGCTAGATTTGGCGGGACAGGGATAGATCAGCCCCAGCATTTT	CSARFGGTGIDQPQHF
TRBV7-2	TRBJ2-5	-	-	TGTGCCAGCAACTTAGTGGGCAGGGGAAAGACCCAGTACTTC	CASNLVGRGKTQYF
TRBV5-1	TRBJ1-4	-	-	TGCGCCAGCAGCAACGACCCGGAGAGAGGTGAAAAACTGTTTTTT	CASSNDPERGEKLFF
TRBV7-2	TRBJ2-4	many	-	TGTGCCAGCAGCCAAGGACCGGGAAAAAACATTCAGTACTTC	CASSQGPGKNIQYF
TRBV27	TRBJ2-3	few	-	TGTGCCAGCAGTCCCCTAACCCCTACAGATACGCAGTATTTT	CASSPLTPTDTQYF
TRBV5-1	TRBJ2-7	-	-	TGCGCCAGCAGCTTGGGGACTCTCCCGGGGCCCCTCTACGAGCAGTACTTC	CASSLGTLPGPLYEQYF
TRBV20-1	TRBJ2-1	few	-	TGCAGTGCTAGAGATTTAAACAATGAGCAGTTCTTC	CSARDLNNEQFF
TRBV6-1	TRBJ2-1	many	-	TGTGCCAGCAGAGGACTGGGTGGGAGTAGGGATGAGCAGTTCTTC	CASRGLGGSRDEQFF
TRBV7-2	TRBJ2-7	-	TRBD2	TGTGCCAGCAGCGCCCGACTAGCGACGGGTTACGAGCAGTACTTC	CASSARLATGYEQYF
TRBV12-3/TRBV12-4	TRBJ2-2	once	-	TGTGCCAGCAGTATCCTAACCGGGGAGCTGTTTTTT	CASSILTGELFF
TRBV20-1	TRBJ1-2	few	-	TGCAGTGCTAAAAAGGACTCCTATGGCTACACCTTC	CSAKKDSYGYTF
TRBV10-2	TRBJ1-6	few	-	TGCGCCAGCCGGACCACGGATTCACCCCTCCACTTT	CASRTTDSPLHF
TRBV12-3/TRBV12-4	TRBJ2-1	-	-	TGTGCCAGCATGAAGGAGAGGAATGAGCAGTTCTTC	CASMKERNEQFF
TRBV11-2	TRBJ1-2	-	-	TGTGCCAGCAGCTTACAGCCTAATTATGGCTACACCTTC	CASSLQPNYGYTF
TRBV7-9	TRBJ2-5	-	TRBD2	TGTGCCAGCAGCTTAGCGCAGCTCGAACTAGCGGGAGGTGTAAGTGAGACCCAGTACTTC	CASSLAQLELAGGVSETQYF
TRBV6-5	TRBJ2-7	many	TRBD1	TGTGCCACCGGACGACAGGGTCCCTACGAGCAGTACTTC	CATGRQGPYEQYF
TRBV7-2	TRBJ1-2	-	-	TGTGCCAGCAGCCAAGACGGTCTGGGGGGCTACACCTTC	CASSQDGLGGYTF
TRBV5-1	TRBJ1-4	-	TRBD1	TGCGCCAGCAGCGGGGGACAGGCTCTTAATGAAAAACTGTTTTTT	CASSGGQALNEKLFF
TRBV3-1	TRBJ2-7	few	-	TGTGCCAGCAGCCAGAAGGGTACGAGGATCGAGCAGTACTTC	CASSQKGTRIEQYF
TRBV27	TRBJ2-7	few	TRBD2	TGTGCCAGCAGCCCTAGCGGGAGGCTCCACGAGCAGTACTTC	CASSPSGRLHEQYF
TRBV7-3	TRBJ2-5	-	-	TGTGCCAGCAGCCGCCAACAGGGCGGGTTAGAGACCCAGTACTTC	CASSRQQGGLETQYF